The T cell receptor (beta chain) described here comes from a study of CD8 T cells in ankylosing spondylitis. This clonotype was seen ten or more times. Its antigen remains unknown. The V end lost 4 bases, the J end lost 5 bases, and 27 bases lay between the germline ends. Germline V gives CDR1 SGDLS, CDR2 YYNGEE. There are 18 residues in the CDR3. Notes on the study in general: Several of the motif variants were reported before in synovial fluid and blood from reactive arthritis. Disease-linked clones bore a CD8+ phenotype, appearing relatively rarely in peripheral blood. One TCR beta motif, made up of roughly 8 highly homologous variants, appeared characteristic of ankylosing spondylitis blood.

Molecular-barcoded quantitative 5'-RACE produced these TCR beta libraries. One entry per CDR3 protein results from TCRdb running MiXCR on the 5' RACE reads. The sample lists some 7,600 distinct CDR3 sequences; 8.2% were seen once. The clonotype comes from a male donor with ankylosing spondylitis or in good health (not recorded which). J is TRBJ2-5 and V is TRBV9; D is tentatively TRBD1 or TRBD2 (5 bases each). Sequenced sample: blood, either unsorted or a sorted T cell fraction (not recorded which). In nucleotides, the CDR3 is TGTGCCAGCAGCCCTAACAGCATTACAGGAGGAGTTCAGGAGACCCAGTACTTC. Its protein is CASSPNSITGGVQETQYF.